Each of the 15 T cell receptor beta chains below was sequenced from the same sample in a study of T cell clonality in common variable immunodeficiency. General study points: Common variable immunodeficiency TCR beta sequences reportedly had fewer deletions and N-nucleotide insertions.

Their specific antigens are unknown. Sequencing used immunoSEQ multiplex PCR; TCRdb keeps in-frame clones, though not all of them. The sample was found to contain 15,000 to 20,000 clones, and every one recurs. Sequenced sample: peripheral blood mononuclear cells. The receptor source for this set is a human donor with common variable immunodeficiency.

This clone was seen more than once but under ten times. From the germline J gene comes the end of the CDR3, since the read stops 3 residues before it. The chain employs TRBV7-6 and TRBJ1-1; D unclear. The ends were cut back, 1 base at V and 5 bases at J, with 14 bases in the middle. Germline CDR1 is SGHVS and CDR2 is FNYEAQ. There are 15 residues in the CDR3. The part of the CDR3 DNA that was read is TGTGCCAGCAGCTTAGATCAGTCGATCGGGACTGAA. This codes for CASSLDQSIGTE. The full CDR3 protein reads CASSLDQSIGTEAFF. Full variable domain (rest looked up from reference TRBV7-6 and TRBJ1-1): GAGVSQSPRYKVTKRGQDVALRCDPISGHVSLYWYRQALGQGPEFLTYFNYEAQQDKSGLPNDRFSAERPEGSISTLTIQRTEQRDSAMYRCASSLDQSIGTEAFFGQGTRLTVV.

At least ten counts were recorded for this clone. The read halts 3 residues ahead of the CDR3 end, with the missing end drawn from the germline J gene. The chain joins TRBV5-1 to TRBJ2-7; the D gene is possibly TRBD1 (6 bases). The CDR3 is 14 amino acids. V was trimmed by 0 bases and J by 5 bases, leaving 12 bases between them. CDR1 is SGHRS, CDR2 YFSETQ, per germline. The CDR3 loop is CASSLGGTGNEQYF. The sequenced CDR3 bases are TGCGCCAGCAGCTTGGGGGGCACAGGGAACGAG. Looking up the rest from reference TRBV5-1 and TRBJ2-7 gives the full variable domain: KAGVTQTPRYLIKTRGQQVTLSCSPISGHRSVSWYQQTPGQGLQFLFEYFSETQRNKGNFPGRFSGRQFSNSRSEMNVSTLELGDSALYLCASSLGGTGNEQYFGPGTRLTVT.

Ten or more counts support this clone. The CDR3 reads CASSASGSGYEQYF. CDR3 DNA, as far as it was read: TGTGCCAGCAGCGCTAGCGGGAGTGGGTACGAG. The rearrangement joins TRBV12-3 or TRBV12-4 to TRBJ2-7, with TRBD2 matching 10 bases. Read data end 3 residues before the CDR3 end; the end is taken from the germline J gene. Germline trimming cut 6 bases from V and 4 bases from J; bases unmatched to any gene: 6. The CDR3 sequence is 14 residues long.

This clone was seen at least ten times. The sequence runs out 3 residues before the end of the CDR3; the remainder is reconstructed from the germline J gene. This chain uses TRBV5-1 with TRBJ1-1; 11 nucleotides line up with TRBD1. The ends lost 2 bases at V and 0 bases at J; junction bases unmatched: 9. The CDR3 is 18 residues long. In germline, CDR1 is SGHRS, CDR2 YFSETQ. CDR3 DNA, as far as it was read: TGCGCCAGCAGCTTCCCGATGGGACAGGGGGATTTGAACACTGAA. Its translation: CASSFPMGQGDLNTE. The entire CDR3 protein is CASSFPMGQGDLNTEAFF.

This clone was counted ten times or more. Compared with germline, one end of the junction differs, possibly owing to a read error. The read finishes 3 residues shy of the CDR3 end, and the germline J gene is used to complete it. Other DNA sequences in the sample encode the same CDR3. The chain carries TRBV19 and TRBJ1-4, with D hard to call. The CDR3 sequence is 13 residues long. The germline CDR1 and CDR2 sequences are LNHDA and SQIVND (reference sequence). The CDR3 bases that were read are TGTGCTAGTAGTCCCACTCGGAATGAAAAA. Its translation is CASSPTRNEK. The whole CDR3 protein reads CASSPTRNEKLFF. Full variable domain (remainder filled in from reference TRBV19 and TRBJ1-4): DGGITQSPKYLFRKEGQNVTLSCEQNLNHDAMYWYRQDPGQGLRLIYYSQIVNDFQKGDIAEGYSVSREKKESFPLTVTSAQKNPTAFYLCASSPTRNEKLFFGSGTQLSVL.

In regard to this clone: The CDR3 extends 3 residues past the end of the read, so its final part is completed from the germline J gene. The chain joins TRBV20-1 to TRBJ2-7; no definite D call. Trimming left V 5 bases short and J 2 bases short, with 10 bases between. CDR1 is DFQATT, CDR2 SNEGSKA, per germline (reference sequence). The CDR3 is made up of 12 amino acids. The CDR3 bases that were read are TGCAGTGCTTTGACTTCTCCCTACGAG. Amino acids: CSALTSPYE. The whole CDR3 reads CSALTSPYEQYF.

This clone is categorized as medium-sized. The read ends 3 residues early relative to the CDR3; the germline J gene fills the gap. V usage is TRBV7-3 and J usage is TRBJ2-2, with D tentatively TRBD2 (5 bases). Germline V gives CDR1 SGHTA, CDR2 FQGTGA. Trimming removed 3 bases at V and 0 bases at J, with 8 bases between. The CDR3 contains 15 residues. CDR3 DNA (partial): TGTGCCAGCAGCTTCAGCGGTGCGAACACCGGGGAG. Translation gives CASSFSGANTGE. The whole CDR3 sequence reads CASSFSGANTGELFF.

This clone appeared many times. Read coverage stops 3 residues before the CDR3 terminus; the germline J gene supplies the remainder. This rearrangement joins TRBV7-8 to TRBJ2-7; a possible D gene is TRBD1 (6 bases). Trimming shortened V by 1 base and J by 3 bases, and 16 bases separated the two germline ends. There are 16 residues in the CDR3. The germline V gene encodes CDR1 SGHVS and CDR2 FQNEAQ. The CDR3 here is CASSLDLTGIVYEQYF. The CDR3 DNA, read in part, is TGTGCCAGCAGCTTAGATCTAACAGGGATAGTCTACGAG.

This clone was counted ten times or more. The read finishes 3 residues shy of the CDR3 end, and the germline J gene is used to complete it. This rearrangement joins TRBV11-3 to TRBJ2-2; a possible D gene is TRBD1 (6 bases). V was cut by 7 bases and J by 5 bases, with 11 bases left in between. CDR3 length equals 13 residues. Germline CDR1 reads SGHNT; CDR2 reads YENEEA. The covered CDR3 bases are TGTGCCAGCAAACAGGGCTCAACCGGGGAG. Translating it yields CASKQGSTGE. The whole CDR3 is CASKQGSTGELFF.

At least ten counts were recorded for this clone. The CDR3 protein is CASSQVRSSGANVLTF. The DNA read from the CDR3 is TGCGCCAGCAGCCAAGTGCGGTCCTCTGGGGCCAACGTC. The chain is built from TRBV4-1 and TRBJ2-6; D call uncertain. From the germline J gene comes the end of the CDR3, since the read stops 3 residues before it. Deletions cut 1 base from V and 0 bases from J, with 7 bases between. CDR1 and CDR2 from the germline V gene are MGHRA and YSYEKL. The length of the CDR3 is 16 residues.

This clone came up many times. Read sequence stops 3 residues before the CDR3 end, and the germline J gene provides the missing end. This sequence joins TRBV11-2 and TRBJ2-1; 8 bases fit TRBD2. CDR1 SGHAT and CDR2 FQNNGV come from the germline V gene. The CDR3 sequence is 15 residues long. The trim removed 3 bases at V and 6 bases at J, leaving 7 bases unmatched. The CDR3 spells CASSLGGGSGNEQFF. CDR3 bases read: TGTGCCAGCAGCTTGGGCGGGGGGTCGGGCAATGAG.

This clone was observed at least ten times. The read terminates 3 residues ahead of where the CDR3 ends, so the germline J gene completes it. This rearrangement joins TRBV18 to TRBJ2-4; tentatively, D is TRBD1 (6 bases). The CDR3 covers 17 residues. CDR1 is KGHSH and CDR2 is LQKENI in the germline V gene. Trimming left V 2 bases short and J 6 bases short, with 20 bases between. CDR3 loop: CASSPKPAGDNRNIQYF. Partial CDR3 DNA: TGTGCCAGCTCACCAAAACCGGCAGGGGACAATCGAAACATT.

This clone has ten or more counts. The read stops 3 residues short of the end of the CDR3; the missing end is completed from the germline J gene. V is TRBV5-1 and J is TRBJ2-7, with D possibly being TRBD1 (6 bases). Germline CDR1 is SGHRS and CDR2 is YFSETQ. V was clipped by 4 bases and J by 4 bases, with 9 bases between them. The CDR3 consists of 12 residues. CDR3 protein: CASSATGYEQYF. The DNA read from the CDR3 is TGCGCCAGCAGCGCCACAGGGTACGAG.

This clone has a count of ten or more. The sequence runs out 3 residues before the end of the CDR3; the remainder is reconstructed from the germline J gene. The chain uses TRBV18 and TRBJ1-5; perhaps TRBD1 as D (6 bases). Germline CDR1 KGHSH, CDR2 LQKENI. The CDR3 loop spans 15 amino acids. Deletions cut 5 bases from V and 6 bases from J, with 17 bases between. CDR3 in amino acids: CASSTFRGESQPQHF. CDR3 DNA, as far as it was read: TGTGCCAGCTCAACTTTCAGGGGAGAAAGTCAGCCC.

This clone was observed a few times. Coverage ceases 3 residues before the CDR3 finishes, and the germline J gene fills in the end. The V and J genes are TRBV18 and TRBJ1-5, with D perhaps TRBD1 (6 bases). Trimming shortened V by 1 base and J by 0 bases, and 10 bases separated the two germline ends. The CDR3 covers 16 residues. Per the germline V gene, CDR1 is KGHSH and CDR2 is LQKENI. Partial CDR3 DNA: TGTGCCAGCTCACCACAGGGACAACTTAGCAATCAGCCC. Its protein is CASSPQGQLSNQP. The whole CDR3 sequence reads CASSPQGQLSNQPQHF. Looking up the rest from reference TRBV18 and TRBJ1-5 gives the full variable domain: NAGVMQNPRHLVRRRGQEARLRCSPMKGHSHVYWYRQLPEEGLKFMVYLQKENIIDESGMPKERFSAEFPKEGPSILRIQQVVRGDSAAYFCASSPQGQLSNQPQHFGDGTRLSIL.